Below are 22 T cell receptor beta chains sequenced from a single sample in a study of blood T cell repertoires in COVID-19. TCRdb's copy holds only in-frame clones and misses some; the assay was immunoSEQ multiplex PCR. In the table there are a few hundred thousand clones, 75% to 90% of which are singletons. Material for sequencing was peripheral blood. These TCRs come from a woman between 55 and 75 years old with acute or convalescent COVID-19.

The chain couples TRBV6-6 to TRBJ1-3; TRBD1 aligns across 7 bases. In germline, CDR1 is MNHNY, CDR2 SVGAGI (reference sequence). V was clipped by 6 bases and J by 0 bases; unmatched bases: 5. The CDR3 extends over 15 amino acids. The CDR3: CASSQGDLSGNTIYF. The DNA of the CDR3 is TGTGCCAGCAGCCAGGGGGACCTCTCTGGAAACACCATATATTTT.

This sequence joins TRBV9 and TRBJ2-7; tentatively, D is TRBD2 (5 bases). CDR1 SGDLS and CDR2 YYNGEE come from the germline V gene. V lost 0 bases and J lost 4, with 14 bases in between. The CDR3 extends over 15 amino acids. This chain's CDR3 is CASSVDNGEGYEQYF. CDR3 nucleotide sequence: TGTGCCAGCAGCGTAGATAACGGGGAAGGGTACGAGCAGTACTTC.

The J gene is TRBJ1-5, the V gene TRBV27; TRBD1 aligns across 7 bases. V trimming: 5 bases; J trimming: 6 bases; junction bases outside the gene matches: 7. The V gene's germline CDR1 is MNHEY and CDR2 SMNVEV (reference sequence). The CDR3 length is 14 residues. The CDR3 loop is CASSAGTVSQPQHF. The CDR3 region has the DNA TGTGCCAGCAGTGCCGGGACAGTGAGTCAGCCCCAGCATTTT.

V is TRBV4-3 and J is TRBJ1-2; D unresolved. The V end was cut by 0 bases, the J end by 0 bases, with 5 bases between. CDR1 is LGHNA, CDR2 YSLEER, per germline. CDR3 length: 14 amino acids. CDR3 amino acids: CASSQDRANYGYTF. DNA for the CDR3: TGCGCCAGCAGCCAAGATAGAGCTAACTATGGCTACACCTTC.

The chain couples TRBV5-4 to TRBJ1-2; TRBD1 matches at 11 bases. V dropped 4 bases and J dropped 6; count of bases not matched to a gene: 5. Germline loops: CDR1 SGHNT, CDR2 YYREEE (reference sequence). The length of the CDR3 is 14 residues. The chain's CDR3 is CASSRTGGANGYTF. The CDR3 nucleotides are TGTGCCAGCAGCCGGACAGGGGGCGCGAATGGCTACACCTTC. The whole variable domain, filled in from reference TRBV5-4 and TRBJ1-2, reads ETGVTQSPTHLIKTRGQQVTLRCSSQSGHNTVSWYQQALGQGPQFIFQYYREEENGRGNFPPRFSGLQFPNYSSELNVNALELDDSALYLCASSRTGGANGYTFGSGTRLTVV.

The chain links TRBV2 to TRBJ2-5; maybe TRBD2 (5 bases). This CDR3 has 14 amino acids. Trimming pared 0 bases from V and 6 bases from J, leaving 11 bases between. Per germline, CDR1 SNHLY and CDR2 FYNNEI. CDR3 sequence: CASSEALGGKTQYF. CDR3 nucleotide sequence: TGTGCCAGCAGTGAAGCGCTTGGAGGAAAGACCCAGTACTTC.

The V call is TRBV2, the J call TRBJ2-3; 11 nucleotides align to TRBD2. CDR3 length: 16 residues. The trim removed 2 bases at V and 3 bases at J, leaving 4 bases unmatched. Germline CDR1 and CDR2: SNHLY and FYNNEI. Here the CDR3 reads CASSEHVAGGTDTQYF. In nucleotides, the CDR3 is TGTGCCAGCAGTGAACATGTAGCGGGAGGGACAGATACGCAGTATTTT.

The chain carries TRBV21-1 and TRBJ1-2; TRBD1 is taken as the D call from the table, unchecked against the DNA. TRBV21-1 constitutes a pseudogene. The CDR3 has 18 amino acids. Written as DNA, the CDR3 is TGTGCCAGCAGCAAAGCGTCAATAGGAACAGAAGTTTCCGCCGGCTACACCTTC. Translated: CASSKASIGTEVSAGYTF.

This chain uses TRBV9 with TRBJ2-2, with TRBD1 as a possible D gene (6 bases). The CDR3 runs to 13 residues. Trimming took 4 bases from V and 6 from J, leaving 10 bases between them. Germline V gene sequence: CDR1 SGDLS, CDR2 YYNGEE. CDR3 loop: CASSPEGAGELFF. In nucleotides, the CDR3 is TGTGCCAGCAGCCCCGAGGGGGCCGGGGAGCTGTTTTTT.

The rearrangement uses TRBV7-3 and TRBJ2-1; 11 bases are a match to TRBD1. The V and J ends lost 2 bases and 7 bases, in that order; junction bases with no gene match: 7. Germline lookup yields CDR1 SGHTA and CDR2 FQGTGA. The CDR3 extends over 16 amino acids. The CDR3 coding sequence is TGTGCCAGCAGCTTAGATACCGGGACAGGGGGAAATGAGCAGTTCTTC. Amino acid sequence: CASSLDTGTGGNEQFF. Full variable domain (outside the CDR3, taken from reference TRBV7-3 and TRBJ2-1): GAGVSQTPSNKVTEKGKYVELRCDPISGHTALYWYRQSLGQGPEFLIYFQGTGAADDSGLPNDRFFAVRPEGSVSTLKIQRTERGDSAVYLCASSLDTGTGGNEQFFGPGTRLTVL.

This clone was detected only once. The V call is TRBV30, the J call TRBJ1-6; tentatively, D is TRBD1 (5 bases). Germline V CDR1 and CDR2: GTSNPN, SVGIG (reference sequence). The length of the CDR3 is 13 residues. The V end was cut by 7 bases, the J end by 5 bases, with 12 bases between. CDR3 protein: CASIGQNNSPLHF. The CDR3 DNA sequence: TGTGCCTCCATTGGACAAAATAATTCACCCCTCCACTTT. The whole variable domain, remainder taken from reference TRBV30 and TRBJ1-6, is SQTIHQWPATLVQPVGSPLSLECTVEGTSNPNLYWYRQAAGRGLQLLFYSVGIGQISSEVPQNLSASRPQDRQFILSSKKLLLSDSGFYLCASIGQNNSPLHFGNGTRLTVT.

This sequence joins TRBV18 and TRBJ2-7; 8 bases fit TRBD2. Trimming cost V 1 base and J 0 bases; bases outside gene matches: 2. Germline values: CDR1 KGHSH, CDR2 LQKENI. This CDR3 region has 15 residues. The CDR3 here is CASSPLGTSSYEQYF. CDR3 coding DNA: TGTGCCAGCTCACCACTGGGGACTAGCTCCTACGAGCAGTACTTC.

As concerns this clone: Other DNA sequences from this sample encode an identical CDR3 as well. This chain connects TRBV12-3 or TRBV12-4 to TRBJ2-5; D is uncertain. CDR3 length: 13 residues. V was shortened by 6 bases and J by 2 bases, with 10 bases between the two germline ends. The CDR3 here is CASSLGSQETQYF. CDR3 nucleotides: TGTGCCAGCAGCTTGGGCAGTCAAGAGACCCAGTACTTC.

The rearrangement uses TRBV7-9 and TRBJ2-4; 12 positions match TRBD1. After removal of 5 bases from V and 2 bases from J, the junction contained 10 bases not matched to a gene. This CDR3 spans 18 amino acids. Germline assignment: CDR1 SEHNR and CDR2 FQNEAQ (reference sequence). DNA of the CDR3: TGTGCCAGCAGCCAAGGGACAGGGGGCGATTACACCAAAAACATTCAGTACTTC. Protein product: CASSQGTGGDYTKNIQYF.

The gene calls are TRBV19 and TRBJ1-1; TRBD1 might be the D (6 bases). The ends were cut back, 4 bases at V and 1 base at J, with 10 bases in the middle. The CDR3 totals 14 residues. The germline V gene has CDR1 LNHDA and CDR2 SQIVND (reference sequence). CDR3 sequence (DNA): TGTGCCAGTAGTACAGGGGCTTGGAACACTGAAGCTTTCTTT. This codes for CASSTGAWNTEAFF.

This chain uses TRBV6-4 with TRBJ1-5; D perhaps matches TRBD1 (5 bases). CDR3 length: 17 residues. Trimming removed 2 bases at V and 2 bases at J, with 16 bases between. CDR1 is MRHNA, CDR2 SNTAGT, per germline. The chain's CDR3 is CASSDATLEGGNQPQHF. CDR3 coding DNA: TGTGCCAGCAGTGACGCGACATTGGAAGGGGGCAATCAGCCCCAGCATTTT.

The chain uses TRBV7-2 and TRBJ2-7; possible D gene TRBD1, 6 bases. The germline CDR1 and CDR2 sequences are SGHTA and FQGNSA. The CDR3 contains 14 residues. V lost 9 bases and J 3 bases, leaving 18 bases between the germline ends. The DNA for the CDR3 is TGTGCCAGTTCCAGCCAGGGGAACATCTACGAGCAGTACTTC. Residues: CASSSQGNIYEQYF.

This clone was detected only once. The rearrangement joins TRBV5-6 to TRBJ2-7, with TRBD1 identical over 10 bases. The CDR3 is 14 amino acids. V lost 2 bases to trimming and J lost 3 bases; unmatched junction nucleotides: 2. Germline V CDR1 and CDR2: SGHDT, YYEEEE. The CDR3 sequence is CASSFGTGDYEQYF. The DNA for the CDR3 is TGTGCCAGCAGCTTTGGGACAGGGGACTACGAGCAGTACTTC.

This rearrangement joins TRBV4-3 to TRBJ2-7; no definite D call. Trimming shortened V by 1 base and J by 0 bases, and 19 bases separated the two germline ends. The CDR3 covers 18 residues. CDR1 LGHNA and CDR2 YSLEER come from the germline V gene. Here the CDR3 DNA reads TGCGCCAGCAGCCAAGCACCGCCTGGGCCAGGCCACTCCTACGAGCAGTACTTC. Amino acid sequence: CASSQAPPGPGHSYEQYF.

This chain connects TRBV7-9 to TRBJ1-4, with 8 bases identical to TRBD1. Germline V CDR1 and CDR2: SEHNR, FQNEAQ (reference sequence). The CDR3 totals 16 residues. Trimming took 3 bases from V and 2 from J; bases not matched to a gene: 5. The CDR3 protein is CASSFGQGGTNEKLFF. As DNA, the CDR3 is TGTGCCAGCAGCTTCGGACAGGGAGGTACTAATGAAAAACTGTTTTTT.

The chain couples TRBV11-2 to TRBJ2-7; the D is unclear. The germline V and J ends were trimmed by 0 bases and 6 bases, with 3 bases remaining between them. Germline V gives CDR1 SGHAT, CDR2 FQNNGV. The CDR3 is 11 residues long. The CDR3 nucleotides read TGTGCCAGCAGCTTAGACTCCGAGCAGTACTTC. Its translation: CASSLDSEQYF.

Only one count was recorded for this clone. In nucleotides, the CDR3 is TGTGCCAGCAGTGATGTTGGGGGACTAGTATCCTACGAGCAGTACTTC. This encodes CASSDVGGLVSYEQYF. J is TRBJ2-7 and V is TRBV2, with 8 bases fitting TRBD2. With V trimmed by 3 bases and J by 1 base, 8 bases remained unmatched. Germline loops: CDR1 SNHLY, CDR2 FYNNEI. The CDR3 sequence is 16 residues long. The full variable domain, rest sourced from reference TRBV2 and TRBJ2-7, is EPEVTQTPSHQVTQMGQEVILRCVPISNHLYFYWYRQILGQKVEFLVSFYNNEISEKSEIFDDQFSVERPDGSNFTLKIRSTKLEDSAMYFCASSDVGGLVSYEQYFGPGTRLTVT.